This passage covers 19 T cell receptor beta chains from one sample sequenced in a study of T-cell reconstitution after alpha-beta-depleted transplantation in children. TCRbeta library construction was performed incorporating unique molecular identifiers. TCRdb reprocessed the PCR reads via MiXCR and lists one record per CDR3 protein. The sample yields some 500,000 distinct CDR3 sequences, roughly 18% seen once. This specimen was PBMCs from the stem cell graft donor, taken from the stem cell graft. The receptor source for this set is a human donor who donated a stem cell graft to a child with acute lymphoblastic leukemia.

The V gene is TRBV20-1, the J gene TRBJ2-7, with 11 bases aligning to TRBD2. This CDR3 comprises 15 residues. Trimming took 5 bases from V and 2 from J; bases not matched to a gene: 8. Germline CDR1 is DFQATT and CDR2 is SNEGSKA (reference sequence). Here the CDR3 DNA reads TGCAGTGCTCCGACTAGCGGGATAGAGGCCTACGAGCAGTACTTC. This codes for CSAPTSGIEAYEQYF.

The gene calls are TRBV20-1 and TRBJ2-7; 8 bases match TRBD2. This CDR3 contains 15 residues. J was trimmed by 1 base and V by 7 bases; bases with no gene match: 12. Germline V lookup: CDR1 DFQATT, CDR2 SNEGSKA (reference sequence). The CDR3 DNA reads TGCAGTGTGATGGGGAGCGGGAGAGGATCCTACGAGCAGTACTTC. Amino acid sequence: CSVMGSGRGSYEQYF.

The sample holds a few counts of this clonotype. The gene calls are TRBV5-6 and TRBJ2-7, with D uncertain. V lost 1 base and J lost 5, with 13 bases in between. CDR3 length equals 14 residues. Germline V gene data show CDR1 as SGHDT and CDR2 as YYEEEE. The CDR3 is CASSLNTPRHEQYF. In nucleotides, the CDR3 is TGTGCCAGCAGCTTGAACACGCCACGACACGAGCAGTACTTC.

This clonotype has more than one count but fewer than ten. The rearrangement links TRBV27 to TRBJ2-5; TRBD2 matches 7 bases. The CDR3 is 13 amino acids. Per germline, CDR1 MNHEY and CDR2 SMNVEV (reference sequence). V gave up 0 bases and J gave up 9 bases; unmatched junction bases: 4. CDR3 sequence (DNA): TGTGCCAGCAGTTTATCGGGAGGGGTGTCCCAGTACTTC. Its protein is CASSLSGGVSQYF.

The chain carries TRBV5-5 and TRBJ1-1; perhaps TRBD1 as D (6 bases). The germline V gene has CDR1 SGHKS and CDR2 YYEKEE (reference sequence). The CDR3 spans 13 residues. The ends were cut back, 3 bases at V and 11 bases at J, with 17 bases in the middle. The CDR3 DNA reads TGTGCCAGCAGCTCTCAGGGGCGACTGAAGGCTTTCTTT. Protein product: CASSSQGRLKAFF.

The sample holds a few counts of this clonotype. The chain carries TRBV12-3 or TRBV12-4 and TRBJ1-5; D possibly corresponds to TRBD1 (6 bases). The germline V and J ends were trimmed by 6 bases and 4 bases, with 16 bases remaining between them. This CDR3 has 15 amino acids. This CDR3 reads CASSPTGKGNQPQHF. CDR3 bases: TGTGCCAGCAGCCCTACAGGGAAGGGAAATCAGCCCCAGCATTTT.

V is TRBV12-3 or TRBV12-4 and J is TRBJ1-5; perhaps TRBD1 as D (5 bases). The length of the CDR3 is 17 residues. Trimming left V 3 bases short and J 1 base short, with 16 bases between. The CDR3 nucleotides read TGTGCCAGCAGTTTGGGGTCTTGGGGGGAGAGCAATCAGCCCCAGCATTTT. Protein sequence: CASSLGSWGESNQPQHF.

The rearrangement links TRBV4-1 to TRBJ1-2, with D maybe TRBD1 (5 bases). This CDR3 region has 16 residues. Trimming left V 4 bases short and J 4 bases short, with 19 bases between. Per germline, CDR1 MGHRA and CDR2 YSYEKL. Here the CDR3 DNA reads TGCGCCAGCAGCCTACCCCAGGGCGCCACCGTCTATGGCTACACCTTC. Translating gives CASSLPQGATVYGYTF.

This clonotype has more than one count but fewer than ten. The V and J genes are TRBV5-1 and TRBJ2-7, with TRBD2 matching 7 bases. The V and J ends lost 4 bases and 1 base, in that order; junction bases with no gene match: 5. In germline, CDR1 is SGHRS, CDR2 YFSETQ. The CDR3 has 14 residues. The CDR3 DNA follows: TGCGCCAGCAGCGTGGGAGGGAAATCCTACGAGCAGTACTTC. It yields the protein CASSVGGKSYEQYF.

This chain uses TRBV20-1 with TRBJ1-4; 7 positions match TRBD1. The CDR3 is made up of 15 amino acids. The V and J ends lost 3 bases and 10 bases, in that order; junction bases with no gene match: 14. CDR1 is DFQATT and CDR2 is SNEGSKA in the germline V gene (reference sequence). The CDR3 nucleotides are TGCAGTGCTAGGTCTGGACAGGAATCAATTGCAAAACTGTTTTTT. It translates to CSARSGQESIAKLFF.

This clonotype was seen a handful of times. This sequence joins TRBV4-1 and TRBJ2-7, with a weak D call TRBD2 (6 bases). Looked up from germline, CDR1 is MGHRA and CDR2 is YSYEKL. The CDR3 covers 15 residues. V lost 3 bases and J 6 bases, leaving 18 bases between the germline ends. The CDR3 region is CASSHEGRGGFEQYF. Here the CDR3 DNA reads TGCGCCAGCAGCCATGAGGGACGTGGGGGGTTCGAGCAGTACTTC.

This clonotype turned up a few times. The CDR3 spells CASSSHRQGNQPQHF. CDR3 sequence (DNA): TGTGCCAGCAGTTCGCACCGACAGGGGAATCAGCCCCAGCATTTT. The rearrangement uses TRBV12-3 or TRBV12-4 and TRBJ1-5; 8 bases map to TRBD1. V gave up 4 bases and J gave up 4 bases; unmatched junction bases: 6. This CDR3 spans 15 amino acids.

This clonotype was recorded many times. This chain joins TRBV12-3 or TRBV12-4 and TRBJ2-2; no clear D gene. V was pared by 1 base and J by 6 bases, with 9 bases between. The CDR3 length is 14 residues. This CDR3 reads CASSLGSNAGELFF. As DNA, the CDR3 is TGTGCCAGCAGTTTAGGGAGCAATGCCGGGGAGCTGTTTTTT.

The chain is built from TRBV6-1 and TRBJ2-3; no definite D call. Trimming took 7 bases from V and 2 from J, leaving 16 bases between them. The germline V gene has CDR1 MNHNS and CDR2 SASEGT. The CDR3 runs 15 residues. DNA of the CDR3: TGTGCCAGCAACGGCCGGGCCACCGCCACAGATACGCAGTATTTT. Protein sequence: CASNGRATATDTQYF.

This clonotype was seen only a few times. The rearrangement uses TRBV5-5 and TRBJ1-2; perhaps TRBD1 as D (5 bases). Germline V gene sequence: CDR1 SGHKS, CDR2 YYEKEE (reference sequence). The V gene lost 1 base and the J gene lost 13 bases, with 17 bases spanning the gap. The CDR3 spans 13 residues. The CDR3: CASSLTGDQSPTF. As DNA, the CDR3 is TGTGCCAGCAGCTTGACAGGAGATCAAAGTCCCACCTTC.

The rearrangement uses TRBV19 and TRBJ2-1; weak D call: TRBD2 (6 bases). CDR3 length equals 14 residues. The germline CDR1 and CDR2 sequences are LNHDA and SQIVND (reference sequence). V shed 7 bases and J shed 4 bases, with 14 bases lying between them. CDR3 amino acids: CASNFGGKYNEQFF. CDR3 in DNA: TGTGCCAGTAATTTCGGCGGGAAATACAATGAGCAGTTCTTC.

This clonotype turned up a few times. J is TRBJ2-7 and V is TRBV10-3; 12 positions agree with TRBD2. The V and J ends lost 10 bases and 5 bases, in that order; junction bases with no gene match: 6. Germline V gene sequence: CDR1 ENHRY, CDR2 SYGVKD. This CDR3 has 13 amino acids. The CDR3 bases are TGTGCCACCCTGACTAGCGGGAGCCACGAGCAGTACTTC. Translating it yields CATLTSGSHEQYF.

This clonotype was seen just once. The chain couples TRBV4-2 to TRBJ2-3; D is uncertain. The CDR3 runs to 15 residues. Germline values: CDR1 LGHNA, CDR2 YNFKEQ. V gave up 4 bases and J gave up 1 base, with 12 bases separating them. CDR3 protein: CASSPADGGTDTQYF. CDR3 in DNA: TGTGCCAGCAGCCCGGCCGATGGGGGCACAGATACGCAGTATTTT.

This sequence joins TRBV27 and TRBJ2-5; 10 nucleotides line up with TRBD2. Unmatched junction bases numbered 6, after V lost 3 bases and J lost 5 bases. The CDR3 is 15 residues long. Germline V gene sequence: CDR1 MNHEY, CDR2 SMNVEV (reference sequence). CDR3 in DNA: TGTGCCAGCAGTTTGCTAGCGGGAGATCTTGAGACCCAGTACTTC. It yields the protein CASSLLAGDLETQYF.